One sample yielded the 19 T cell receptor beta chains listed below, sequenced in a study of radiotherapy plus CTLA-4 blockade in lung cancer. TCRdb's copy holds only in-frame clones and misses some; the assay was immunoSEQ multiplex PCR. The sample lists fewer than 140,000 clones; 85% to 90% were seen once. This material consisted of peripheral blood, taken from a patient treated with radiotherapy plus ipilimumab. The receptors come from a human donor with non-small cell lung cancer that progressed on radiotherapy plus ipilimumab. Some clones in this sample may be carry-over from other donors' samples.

The CDR3 DNA sequence: TGTGCCAGCACAGGGGTCGGGTCTGGAAACACCATATATTTT. Translating it yields CASTGVGSGNTIYF. The chain employs TRBV7-9 and TRBJ1-3, with a possible D match to TRBD1 (6 bases). The germline gives CDR1 SEHNR, CDR2 FQNEAQ (reference sequence). The CDR3 is made up of 14 amino acids. The V gene lost 7 bases and the J gene lost 1 base, with 11 bases spanning the gap.

The CDR3 protein is CASSSAKTNQSRANVLTF. The CDR3 DNA follows: TGTGCCAGTAGTTCGGCGAAGACAAATCAAAGTCGGGCCAACGTCCTGACTTTC. This chain uses TRBV19 with TRBJ2-6; D is undetermined. Deletions cut 5 bases from V and 5 bases from J, with 22 bases between. CDR3 length: 18 residues. Per germline, CDR1 LNHDA and CDR2 SQIVND (reference sequence).

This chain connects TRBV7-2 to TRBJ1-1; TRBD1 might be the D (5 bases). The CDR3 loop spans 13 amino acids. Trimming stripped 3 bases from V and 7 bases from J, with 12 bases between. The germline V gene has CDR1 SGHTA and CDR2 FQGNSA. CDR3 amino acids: CASSFGAGFEAFF. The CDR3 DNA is TGTGCCAGCAGCTTCGGGGCAGGATTTGAAGCTTTCTTT.

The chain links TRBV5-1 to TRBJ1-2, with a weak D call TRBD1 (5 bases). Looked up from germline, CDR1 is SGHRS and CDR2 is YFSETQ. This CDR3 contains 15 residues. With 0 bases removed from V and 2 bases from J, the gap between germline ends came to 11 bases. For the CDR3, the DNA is TGCGCCAGCAGCTTGGTGGGACGGCTAAACTATGGCTACACCTTC. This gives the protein CASSLVGRLNYGYTF.

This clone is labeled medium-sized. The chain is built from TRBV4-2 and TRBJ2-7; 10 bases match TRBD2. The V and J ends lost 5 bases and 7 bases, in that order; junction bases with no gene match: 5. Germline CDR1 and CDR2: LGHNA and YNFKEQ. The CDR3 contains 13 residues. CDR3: CASSSRLAGEQYF. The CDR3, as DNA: TGTGCCAGCAGCTCCCGACTAGCGGGTGAGCAGTACTTC.

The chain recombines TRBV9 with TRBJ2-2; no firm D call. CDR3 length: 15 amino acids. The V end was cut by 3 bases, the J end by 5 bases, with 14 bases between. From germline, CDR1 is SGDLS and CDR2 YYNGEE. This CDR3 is CASSGSAPPTGELFF. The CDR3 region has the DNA TGTGCCAGCAGCGGAAGTGCCCCGCCGACCGGGGAGCTGTTTTTT.

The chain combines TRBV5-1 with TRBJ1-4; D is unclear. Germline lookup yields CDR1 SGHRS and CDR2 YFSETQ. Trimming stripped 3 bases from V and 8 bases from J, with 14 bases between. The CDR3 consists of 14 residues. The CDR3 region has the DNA TGCGCCAGCAGCTCCGCTAATGCAGAGGAAAAACTGTTTTTT. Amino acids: CASSSANAEEKLFF.

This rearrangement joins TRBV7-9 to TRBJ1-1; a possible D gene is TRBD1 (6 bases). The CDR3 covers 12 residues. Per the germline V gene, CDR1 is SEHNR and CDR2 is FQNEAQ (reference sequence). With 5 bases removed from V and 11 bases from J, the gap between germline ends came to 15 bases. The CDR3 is CASSRDTGWAFF. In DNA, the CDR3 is TGTGCCAGCAGCCGTGACACAGGGTGGGCTTTCTTT. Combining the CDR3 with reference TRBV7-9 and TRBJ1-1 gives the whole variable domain DTGVSQNPRHKITKRGQNVTFRCDPISEHNRLYWYRQTLGQGPEFLTYFQNEAQLEKSRLLSDRFSAERPKGSFSTLEIQRTEQGDSAMYLCASSRDTGWAFFGQGTRLTVV.

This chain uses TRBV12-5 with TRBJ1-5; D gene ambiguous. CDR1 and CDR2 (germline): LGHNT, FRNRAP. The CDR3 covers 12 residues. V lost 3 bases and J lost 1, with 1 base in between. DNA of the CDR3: TGTGCTAGTGGTTTAAGCAATCAGCCCCAGCATTTT. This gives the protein CASGLSNQPQHF.

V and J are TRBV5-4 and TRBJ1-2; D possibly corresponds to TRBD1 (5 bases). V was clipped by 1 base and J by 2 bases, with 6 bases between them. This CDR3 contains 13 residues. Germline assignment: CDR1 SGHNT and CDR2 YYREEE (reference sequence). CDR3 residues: CASSLYRNYGYTF. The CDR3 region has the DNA TGTGCCAGCAGCTTGTACAGGAACTATGGCTACACCTTC.

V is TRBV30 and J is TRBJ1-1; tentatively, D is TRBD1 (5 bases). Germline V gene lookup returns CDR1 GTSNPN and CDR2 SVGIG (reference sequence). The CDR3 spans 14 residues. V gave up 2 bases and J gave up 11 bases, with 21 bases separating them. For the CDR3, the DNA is TGTGCCTGGAGTTTTATTGGGGGTTCGGGGGAGGCTTTCTTT. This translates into CAWSFIGGSGEAFF.

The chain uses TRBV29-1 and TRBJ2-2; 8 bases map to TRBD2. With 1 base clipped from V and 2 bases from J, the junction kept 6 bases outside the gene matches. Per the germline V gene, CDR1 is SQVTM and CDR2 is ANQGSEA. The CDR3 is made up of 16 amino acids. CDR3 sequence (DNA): TGCAGCGTTGAAGCCTCCGGGGGGGCCAACACCGGGGAGCTGTTTTTT. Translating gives CSVEASGGANTGELFF.

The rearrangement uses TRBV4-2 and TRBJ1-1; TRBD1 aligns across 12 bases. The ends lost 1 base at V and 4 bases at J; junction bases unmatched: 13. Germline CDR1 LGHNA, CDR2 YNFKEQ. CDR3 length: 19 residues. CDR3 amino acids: CASSQALTPGQGAFTEAFF. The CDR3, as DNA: TGTGCCAGCAGCCAAGCCTTAACTCCGGGACAGGGGGCATTCACTGAAGCTTTCTTT.

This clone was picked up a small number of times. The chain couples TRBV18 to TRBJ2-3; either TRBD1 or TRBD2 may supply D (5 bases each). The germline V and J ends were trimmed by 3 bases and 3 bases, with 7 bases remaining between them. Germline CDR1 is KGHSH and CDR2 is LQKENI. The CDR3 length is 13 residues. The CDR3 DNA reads TGTGCCAGCTCACCCAGGGAGACAGATACGCAGTATTTT. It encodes CASSPRETDTQYF.

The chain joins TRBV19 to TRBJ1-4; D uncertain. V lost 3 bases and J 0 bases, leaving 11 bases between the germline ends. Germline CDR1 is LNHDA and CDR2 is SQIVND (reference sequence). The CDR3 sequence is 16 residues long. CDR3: CASSIFSGATNEKLFF. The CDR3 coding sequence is TGTGCCAGTAGTATCTTTTCAGGTGCAACTAATGAAAAACTGTTTTTT.

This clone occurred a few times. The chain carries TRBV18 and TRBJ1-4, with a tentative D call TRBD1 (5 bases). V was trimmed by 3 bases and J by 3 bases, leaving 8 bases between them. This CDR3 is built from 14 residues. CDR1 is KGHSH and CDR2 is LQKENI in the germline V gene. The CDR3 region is CASSPSQANEKLFF. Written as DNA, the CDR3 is TGTGCCAGCTCACCGTCACAGGCTAATGAAAAACTGTTTTTT.

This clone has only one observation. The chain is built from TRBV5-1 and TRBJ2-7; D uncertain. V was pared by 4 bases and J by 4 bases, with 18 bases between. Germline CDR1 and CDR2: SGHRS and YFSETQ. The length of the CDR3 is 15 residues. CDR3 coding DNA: TGCGCCAGCAGCCCCCTTACGGGCAGCCAATACGAGCAGTACTTC. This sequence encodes CASSPLTGSQYEQYF.

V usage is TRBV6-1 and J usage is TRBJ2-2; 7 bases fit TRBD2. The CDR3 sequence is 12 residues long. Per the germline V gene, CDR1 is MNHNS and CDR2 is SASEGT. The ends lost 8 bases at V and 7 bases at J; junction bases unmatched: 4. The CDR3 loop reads CASGGLIGELFF. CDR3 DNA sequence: TGTGCCAGCGGGGGACTAATCGGGGAGCTGTTTTTT.

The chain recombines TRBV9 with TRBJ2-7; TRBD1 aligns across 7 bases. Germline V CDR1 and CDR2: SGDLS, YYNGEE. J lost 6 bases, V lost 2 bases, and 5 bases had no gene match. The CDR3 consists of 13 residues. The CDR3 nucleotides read TGTGCCAGCAGCGTCCGGGACAGTCTCGAGCAGTACTTC. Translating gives CASSVRDSLEQYF.